One TCR beta chain is described in this entry. Its cognate antigen has yet to be identified. One junction end does not reproduce the germline sequence, and a read error may be involved. This entry is derived from a study of tumor-infiltrating lymphocytes in primary liver carcinoma (dated by TCRdb to about 2017). About the study as a whole: Between November 2015 and 2016, about 5 patients in China with histopathologically diagnosed primary liver carcinoma had their tumors surgically resected. A total of 35 or so specimens from 5 patients, comprising approximately 25 tumor regions, 5 adjacent noncancerous liver tissues and 5 peripheral blood samples, were covered by TCRbeta repertoire sequencing. Of the five patients (three men and two women, aged 30 to 69 years), four had hepatocellular carcinoma and one had combined HCC and intrahepatic cholangiocarcinoma. Technical replicate repertoires showed high reproducibility, with mean shared-clone rates approximately 0.89 and correlation coefficients above 0.95. The study combined TCRbeta repertoire sequencing, expression microarrays and whole-exome sequencing across five regions of each liver tumor, with adjacent normal tissue and blood. The tumors of the five patients were staged as T1-T3 N0M0, with maximum diameters ranging from roughly 4.2 to 10 cm. Roughly 3.5 to 8 million productive TCRbeta reads were obtained per sample, and no significant difference in read depth was found between tissue types.

Starting from 500 to 600 ng total RNA, TCRbeta-specific cDNA was produced by reverse transcription with a constant-region primer and ProtoScript II reverse transcriptase. TCRbeta libraries were built with three nested multiplex PCR rounds, a slightly modified ARM-PCR procedure. Each of the first two PCR rounds ran for 9 to 11 cycles using multiplex TRBV1-TRBV30 forward primers together with a Cbeta reverse primer. Sample barcodes and Illumina adapters were attached in a final 25-cycle PCR using Deep VentR polymerase. Before sequencing, amplicons of 200-500 bp were purified from gel using a QIAquick gel extraction kit. TCRbeta amplicons were sequenced on an Illumina HiSeq 2500 with 250-bp paired-end reads. For the original study's pipeline: Reads were quality-trimmed with Trimmomatic v0.33, and paired reads were merged with FLASH v1.2.11 to recover full CDR3 sequences. MiGEC v1.2.1b assigned V, D and J germline segments to the rearranged TCRbeta sequences. Clonotype statistics, along with Shannon-Wiener diversity indices, were calculated using VDJtools v1.0.0. To reduce sampling bias, subsequent analyses other than the diversity analysis used only the 250 most abundant clonotypes in each sample. TCRdb passed the public sequencing reads through fastp at Q25 and MiXCR, retaining productive beta sequences. Rows with a matching CDR3 protein are joined into one entry that keeps the most common DNA and genes. The V and J calls come from TCRdb's annotation, not from the publication. The sample contains approximately 320,000 distinct CDR3 sequences, around three fifths of them found a single time. Jointly, the top ten make up about 17% of the sample.

The germline V gene gives CDR1 as MNHNS and CDR2 as SASEGT. Taken from cysteine to phenylalanine, the CDR3 has 16 residues. CDR3 DNA only is kept here, 48 bases in frame from base 1. RNA from unsorted whole blood was extracted with TRIzol reagent, and germline DNA was obtained with the DNeasy Blood & Tissue kit. At the time of sampling, the patients were treatment-naive and had chronic HBV infection. About 4 milliliters of peripheral blood were collected into K2EDTA tubes before surgery. Beyond this particular receptor, the publication reports: A significantly larger repertoire fraction was made up by the top 250 clones in tumors than in blood (p = 0.039). Since the samples were bulk and unsorted, there was no way to compare CD4+ and CD8+ T cell repertoires. Consistent with antigen-driven expansion, pairs of tumor regions showed higher repertoire overlap (mean around 36%) than either tumor-adjacent pairs (roughly 17%) or tumor-blood pairs (roughly 14%). Because only the TCR beta chain was sequenced and unpaired alpha chains were not captured, true repertoire diversity is likely underestimated. Only 4 or 5 patients were included in the study, and the authors note that the findings should be validated in a larger study.

The sample was peripheral blood. The receptor chain draws on TRBV6-1 and TRBJ2-3; 9 junctional bases match TRBD2. The sequence came from a woman younger than 45 with primary liver carcinoma and hepatitis B virus infection. The CDR3 region: CASSAPSGISTVTQYF. The nucleotide sequence reads TGTGCCAGCAGTGCCCCTAGCGGGATTAGCACAGTTACGCAGTATTTT.